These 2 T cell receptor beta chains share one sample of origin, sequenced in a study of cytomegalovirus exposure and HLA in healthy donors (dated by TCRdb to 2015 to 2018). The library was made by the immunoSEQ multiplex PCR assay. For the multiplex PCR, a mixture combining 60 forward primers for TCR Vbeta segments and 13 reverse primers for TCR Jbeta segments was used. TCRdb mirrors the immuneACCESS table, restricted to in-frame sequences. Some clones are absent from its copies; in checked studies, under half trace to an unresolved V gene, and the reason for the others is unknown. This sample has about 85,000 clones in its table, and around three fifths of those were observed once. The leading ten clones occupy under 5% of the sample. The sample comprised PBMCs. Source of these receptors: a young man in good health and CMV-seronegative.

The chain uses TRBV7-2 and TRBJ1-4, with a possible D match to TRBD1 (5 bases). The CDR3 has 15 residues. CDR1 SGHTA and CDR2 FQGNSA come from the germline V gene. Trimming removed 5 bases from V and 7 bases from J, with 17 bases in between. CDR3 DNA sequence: TGTGCCAGCAGCCCTAGAGGGACCGGGGGTGAAAAACTGTTTTTT. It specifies CASSPRGTGGEKLFF. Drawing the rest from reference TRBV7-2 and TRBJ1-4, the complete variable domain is GAGVSQSPSNKVTEKGKDVELRCDPISGHTALYWYRQSLGQGLEFLIYFQGNSAPDKSGLPSDRFSAERTGGSVSTLTIQRTQQEDSAVYLCASSPRGTGGEKLFFGSGTQLSVL.

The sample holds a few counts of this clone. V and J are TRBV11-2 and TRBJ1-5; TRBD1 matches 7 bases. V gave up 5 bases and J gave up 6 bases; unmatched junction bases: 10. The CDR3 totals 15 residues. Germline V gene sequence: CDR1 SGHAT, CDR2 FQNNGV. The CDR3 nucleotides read TGTGCCAGCAGCCCAACAGGGGATGGTGGTCAGCCCCAGCATTTT. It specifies CASSPTGDGGQPQHF.